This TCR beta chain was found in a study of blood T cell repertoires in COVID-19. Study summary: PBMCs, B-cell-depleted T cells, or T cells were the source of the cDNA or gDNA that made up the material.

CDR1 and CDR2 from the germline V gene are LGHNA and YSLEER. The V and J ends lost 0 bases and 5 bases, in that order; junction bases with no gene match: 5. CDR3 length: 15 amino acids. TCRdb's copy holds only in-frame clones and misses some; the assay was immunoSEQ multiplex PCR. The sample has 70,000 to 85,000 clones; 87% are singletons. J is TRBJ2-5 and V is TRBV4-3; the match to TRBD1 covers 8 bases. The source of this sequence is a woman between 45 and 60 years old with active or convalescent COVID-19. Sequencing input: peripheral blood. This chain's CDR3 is CASSQEFNRGETQYF. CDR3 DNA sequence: TGCGCCAGCAGCCAAGAGTTTAACAGGGGGGAGACCCAGTACTTC.